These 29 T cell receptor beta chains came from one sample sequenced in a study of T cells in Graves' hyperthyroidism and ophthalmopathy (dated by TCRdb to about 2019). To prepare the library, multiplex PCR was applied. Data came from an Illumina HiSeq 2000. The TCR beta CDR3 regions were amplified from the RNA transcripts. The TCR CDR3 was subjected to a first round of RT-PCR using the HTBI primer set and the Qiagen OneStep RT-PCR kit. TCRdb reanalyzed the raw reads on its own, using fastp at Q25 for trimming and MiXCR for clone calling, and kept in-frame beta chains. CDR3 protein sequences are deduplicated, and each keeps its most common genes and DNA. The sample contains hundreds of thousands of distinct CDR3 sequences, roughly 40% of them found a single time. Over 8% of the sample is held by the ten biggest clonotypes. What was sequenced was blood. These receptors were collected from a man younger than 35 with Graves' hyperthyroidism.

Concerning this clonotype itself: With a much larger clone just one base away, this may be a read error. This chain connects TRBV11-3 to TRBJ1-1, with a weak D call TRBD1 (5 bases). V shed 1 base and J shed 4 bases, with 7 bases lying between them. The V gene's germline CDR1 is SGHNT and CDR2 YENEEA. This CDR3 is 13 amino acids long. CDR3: CASSLGGFTEAFF. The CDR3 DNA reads TGTGCCAGCAGCTTAGGGGGGTTCACTGAAGCTTTCTTT.

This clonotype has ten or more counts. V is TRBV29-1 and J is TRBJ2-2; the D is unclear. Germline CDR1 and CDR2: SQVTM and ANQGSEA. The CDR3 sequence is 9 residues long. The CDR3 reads CDPAGELFF. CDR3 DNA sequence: TGCGACCCCGCCGGGGAGCTGTTTTTT.

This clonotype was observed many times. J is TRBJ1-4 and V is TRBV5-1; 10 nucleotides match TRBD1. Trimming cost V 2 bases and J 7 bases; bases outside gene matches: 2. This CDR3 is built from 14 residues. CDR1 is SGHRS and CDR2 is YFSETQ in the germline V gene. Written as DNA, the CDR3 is TGCGCCAGCAGCTTCGGGACAGGGGTTGAAAAACTGTTTTTT. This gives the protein CASSFGTGVEKLFF.

The CDR3 protein is CASRTAIGTSPLHF. The CDR3 DNA follows: TGTGCCAGCAGGACAGCTATAGGGACTTCACCCCTCCACTTT. The V and J genes are TRBV25-1 and TRBJ1-6; D is possibly TRBD1 (5 bases). CDR1 MGHDK and CDR2 SYGVNS come from the germline V gene. The V end was cut by 6 bases, the J end by 9 bases, with 15 bases between. The CDR3 consists of 14 residues.

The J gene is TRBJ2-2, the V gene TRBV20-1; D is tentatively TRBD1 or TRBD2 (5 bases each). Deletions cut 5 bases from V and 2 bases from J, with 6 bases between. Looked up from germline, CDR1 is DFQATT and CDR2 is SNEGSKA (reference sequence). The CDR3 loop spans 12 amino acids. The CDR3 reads CSAGDNTGELFF. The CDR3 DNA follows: TGCAGTGCTGGGGACAACACCGGGGAGCTGTTTTTT.

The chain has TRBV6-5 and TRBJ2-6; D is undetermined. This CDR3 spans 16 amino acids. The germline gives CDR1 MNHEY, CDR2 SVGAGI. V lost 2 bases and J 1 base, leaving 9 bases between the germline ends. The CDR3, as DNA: TGTGCCAGCAGTTACGGGTCCCCTTCTGGGGCCAACGTCCTGACTTTC. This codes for CASSYGSPSGANVLTF.

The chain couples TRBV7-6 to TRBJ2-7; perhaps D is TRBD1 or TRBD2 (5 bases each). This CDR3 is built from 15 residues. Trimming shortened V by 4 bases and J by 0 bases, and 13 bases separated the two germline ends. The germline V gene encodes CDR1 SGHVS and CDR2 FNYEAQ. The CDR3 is CASSWGGRASYEQYF. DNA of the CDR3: TGTGCCAGCAGCTGGGGCGGGCGGGCCTCCTACGAGCAGTACTTC.

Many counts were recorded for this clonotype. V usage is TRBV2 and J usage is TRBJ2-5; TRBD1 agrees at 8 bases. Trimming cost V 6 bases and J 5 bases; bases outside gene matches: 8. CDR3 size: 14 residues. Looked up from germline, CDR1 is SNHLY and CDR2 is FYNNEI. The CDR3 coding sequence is TGTGCCAGCAGCTATCAGGGGGCCAGGGAGACCCAGTACTTC. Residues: CASSYQGARETQYF.

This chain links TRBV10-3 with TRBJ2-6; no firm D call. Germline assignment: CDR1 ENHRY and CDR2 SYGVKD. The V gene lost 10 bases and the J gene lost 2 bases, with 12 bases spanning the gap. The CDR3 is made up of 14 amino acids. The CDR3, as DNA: TGTGCCAGCGGCAGGAACACTGGGGCCAACGTCCTGACTTTC. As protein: CASGRNTGANVLTF.

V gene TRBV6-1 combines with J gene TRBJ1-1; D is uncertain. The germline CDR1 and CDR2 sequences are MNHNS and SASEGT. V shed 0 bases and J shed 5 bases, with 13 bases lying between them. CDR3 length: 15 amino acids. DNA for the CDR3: TGTGCCAGCAGTGAAGCGCACCTACGAGGAACTGAAGCTTTCTTT. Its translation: CASSEAHLRGTEAFF.

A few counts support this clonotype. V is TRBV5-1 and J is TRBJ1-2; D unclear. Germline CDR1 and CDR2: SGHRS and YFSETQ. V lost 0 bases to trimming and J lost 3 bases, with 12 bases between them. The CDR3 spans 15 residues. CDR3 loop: CASSLGTDSYYGYTF. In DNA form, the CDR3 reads TGCGCCAGCAGCTTGGGGACGGATTCCTACTATGGCTACACCTTC.

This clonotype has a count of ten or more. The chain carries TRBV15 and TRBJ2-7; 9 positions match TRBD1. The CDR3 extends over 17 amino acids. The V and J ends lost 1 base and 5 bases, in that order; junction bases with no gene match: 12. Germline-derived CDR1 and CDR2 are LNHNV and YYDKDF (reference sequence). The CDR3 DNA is TGTGCCACCAGCAGAGTCGGGGGGACAGGGAATTTCGACGAGCAGTACTTC. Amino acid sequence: CATSRVGGTGNFDEQYF. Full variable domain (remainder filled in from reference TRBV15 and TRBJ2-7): DAMVIQNPRYQVTQFGKPVTLSCSQTLNHNVMYWYQQKSSQAPKLLFHYYDKDFNNEADTPDNFQSRRPNTSFCFLDIRSPGLGDTAMYLCATSRVGGTGNFDEQYFGPGTRLTVT.

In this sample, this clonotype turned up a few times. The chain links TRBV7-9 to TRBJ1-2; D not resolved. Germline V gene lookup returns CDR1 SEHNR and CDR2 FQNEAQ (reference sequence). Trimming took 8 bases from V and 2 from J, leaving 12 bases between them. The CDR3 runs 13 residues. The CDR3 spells CASSASRNYGYTF. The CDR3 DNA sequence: TGTGCCAGCTCTGCCAGCAGAAACTATGGCTACACCTTC.

In nucleotides, the CDR3 is TGTGCCAGCAGTTCCGGGGGGCGGCTTTACGAGCAGTACTTC. Its protein is CASSSGGRLYEQYF. The V call is TRBV7-3, the J call TRBJ2-7; D might be TRBD2 (7 bases). Germline V gene lookup returns CDR1 SGHTA and CDR2 FQGTGA. V lost 6 bases, J lost 4 bases, and 16 bases lay in between. The CDR3 contains 14 residues.

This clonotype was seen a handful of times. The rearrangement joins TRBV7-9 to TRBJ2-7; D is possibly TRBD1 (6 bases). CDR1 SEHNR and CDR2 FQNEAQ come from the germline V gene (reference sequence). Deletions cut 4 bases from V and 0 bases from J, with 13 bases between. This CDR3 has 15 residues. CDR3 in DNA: TGTGCCAGCAGCTCCGGACAGCTACTCTCCTACGAGCAGTACTTC. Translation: CASSSGQLLSYEQYF.

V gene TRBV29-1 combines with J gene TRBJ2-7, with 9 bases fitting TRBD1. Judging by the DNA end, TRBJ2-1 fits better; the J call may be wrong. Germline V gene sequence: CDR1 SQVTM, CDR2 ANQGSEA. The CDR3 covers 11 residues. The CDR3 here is CSELTGGEQFF. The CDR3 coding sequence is TGCAGCGAGCTGACAGGGGGTGAGCAGTTCTTC.

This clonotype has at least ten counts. CDR3 sequence reads: CASSESSGAHEQYF. Here the CDR3 DNA reads TGTGCCAGCAGTGAATCCAGCGGGGCCCACGAGCAGTACTTC. This sequence joins TRBV25-1 and TRBJ2-7; 7 positions agree with TRBD2. Germline V gene lookup returns CDR1 MGHDK and CDR2 SYGVNS. This CDR3 has 14 amino acids. J was trimmed by 5 bases and V by 1 base; bases with no gene match: 5.

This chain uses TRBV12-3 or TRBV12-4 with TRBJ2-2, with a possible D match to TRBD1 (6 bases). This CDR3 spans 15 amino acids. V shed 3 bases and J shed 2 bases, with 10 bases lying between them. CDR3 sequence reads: CASSFLQGNTGELFF. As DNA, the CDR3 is TGTGCCAGCAGTTTTTTACAGGGAAACACCGGGGAGCTGTTTTTT.

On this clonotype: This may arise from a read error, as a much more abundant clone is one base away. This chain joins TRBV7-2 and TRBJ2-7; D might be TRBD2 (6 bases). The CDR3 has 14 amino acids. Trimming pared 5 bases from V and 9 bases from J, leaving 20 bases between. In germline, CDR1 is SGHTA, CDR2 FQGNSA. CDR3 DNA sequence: TGTGCCAGCAGCCAAGAGCGGTTGACTAGAGGGCAGTACTTC. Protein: CASSQERLTRGQYF.

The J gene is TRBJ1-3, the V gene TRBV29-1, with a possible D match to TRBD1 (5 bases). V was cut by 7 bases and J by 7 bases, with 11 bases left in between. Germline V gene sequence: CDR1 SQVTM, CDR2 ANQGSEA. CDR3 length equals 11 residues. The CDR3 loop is CSAGTRNTIYF. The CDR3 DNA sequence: TGCAGCGCAGGGACGAGGAACACCATATATTTT.

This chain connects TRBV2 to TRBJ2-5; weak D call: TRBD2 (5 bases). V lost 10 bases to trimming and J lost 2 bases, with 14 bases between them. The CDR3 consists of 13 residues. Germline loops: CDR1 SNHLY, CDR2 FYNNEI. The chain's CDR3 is CATRKDLQETQYF. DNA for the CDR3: TGTGCCACCCGGAAGGACTTGCAAGAGACCCAGTACTTC.

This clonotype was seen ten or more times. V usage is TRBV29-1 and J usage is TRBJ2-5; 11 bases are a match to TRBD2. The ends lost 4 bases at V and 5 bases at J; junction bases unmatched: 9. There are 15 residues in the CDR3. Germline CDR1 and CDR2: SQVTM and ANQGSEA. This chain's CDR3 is CSVGLAGTLGETQYF. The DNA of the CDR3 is TGCAGCGTTGGACTAGCGGGAACCTTGGGGGAGACCCAGTACTTC.

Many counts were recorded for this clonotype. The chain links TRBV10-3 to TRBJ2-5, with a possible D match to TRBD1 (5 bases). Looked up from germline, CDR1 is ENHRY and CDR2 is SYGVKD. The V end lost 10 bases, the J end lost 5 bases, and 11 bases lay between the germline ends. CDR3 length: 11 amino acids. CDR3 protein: CATIKGETQYF. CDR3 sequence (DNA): TGTGCCACCATTAAGGGGGAGACCCAGTACTTC.

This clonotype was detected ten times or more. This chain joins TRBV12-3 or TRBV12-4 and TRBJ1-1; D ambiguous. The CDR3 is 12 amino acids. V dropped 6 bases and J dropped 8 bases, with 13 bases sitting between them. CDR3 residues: CASSQLGREAFF. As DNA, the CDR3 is TGTGCCAGCAGCCAACTCGGTCGCGAAGCTTTCTTT.

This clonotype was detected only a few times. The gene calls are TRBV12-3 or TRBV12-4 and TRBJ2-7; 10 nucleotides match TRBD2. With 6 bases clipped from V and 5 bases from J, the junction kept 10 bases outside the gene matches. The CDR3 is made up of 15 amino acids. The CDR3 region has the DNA TGTGCCAGCAGCCAGACTAGCGGGTGGGGGGACGAGCAGTACTTC. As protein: CASSQTSGWGDEQYF.

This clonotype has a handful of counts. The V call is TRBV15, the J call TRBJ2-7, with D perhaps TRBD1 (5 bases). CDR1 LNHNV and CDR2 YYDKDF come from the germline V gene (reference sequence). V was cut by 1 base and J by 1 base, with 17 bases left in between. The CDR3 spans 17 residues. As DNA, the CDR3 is TGTGCCACCAGCAGAGTCCCCCCAGGGATTGGATCCTACGAGCAGTACTTC. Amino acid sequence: CATSRVPPGIGSYEQYF. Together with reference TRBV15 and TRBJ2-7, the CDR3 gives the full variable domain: DAMVIQNPRYQVTQFGKPVTLSCSQTLNHNVMYWYQQKSSQAPKLLFHYYDKDFNNEADTPDNFQSRRPNTSFCFLDIRSPGLGDTAMYLCATSRVPPGIGSYEQYFGPGTRLTVT.

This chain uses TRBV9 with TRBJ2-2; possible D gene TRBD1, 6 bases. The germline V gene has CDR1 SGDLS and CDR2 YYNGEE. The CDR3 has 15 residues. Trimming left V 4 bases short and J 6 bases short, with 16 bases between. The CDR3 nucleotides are TGTGCCAGCAGCCGGGACCTCCAGGGGCCCGGGGAGCTGTTTTTT. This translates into CASSRDLQGPGELFF.

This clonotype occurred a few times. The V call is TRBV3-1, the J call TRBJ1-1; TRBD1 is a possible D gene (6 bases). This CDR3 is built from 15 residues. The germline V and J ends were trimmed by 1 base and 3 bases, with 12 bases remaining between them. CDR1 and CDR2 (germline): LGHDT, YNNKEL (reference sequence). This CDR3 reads CASSQGAGADTEAFF. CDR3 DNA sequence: TGTGCCAGCAGCCAAGGGGCAGGGGCTGACACTGAAGCTTTCTTT.

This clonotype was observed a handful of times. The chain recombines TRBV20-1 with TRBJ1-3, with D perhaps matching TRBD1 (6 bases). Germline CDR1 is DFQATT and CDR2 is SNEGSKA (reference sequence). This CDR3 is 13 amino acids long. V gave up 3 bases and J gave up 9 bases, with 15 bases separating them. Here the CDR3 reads CSARSTGRSTIYF. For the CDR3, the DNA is TGCAGTGCTAGGTCAACAGGGAGGTCCACCATATATTTT.